Below, 3 T cell receptor beta chains from the same sample are listed, as sequenced in a study of blood T cell repertoires in COVID-19. Some clones are missing from TCRdb's copy, which holds only in-frame ones; the method was immunoSEQ multiplex PCR. This sample has about 250,000 clones, with roughly 84% found just once. The specimen was peripheral blood. These receptors were collected from a man aged 50 or older with active or convalescent COVID-19.

The J gene is TRBJ1-5, the V gene TRBV20-1; TRBD1 might be the D (5 bases). The V and J ends lost 3 bases and 6 bases respectively, with 12 bases between them. Looked up from germline, CDR1 is DFQATT and CDR2 is SNEGSKA (reference sequence). This CDR3 spans 13 amino acids. The CDR3 is CSASTAGGQPQHF. Written as DNA, the CDR3 is TGCAGTGCTAGTACCGCGGGGGGTCAGCCCCAGCATTTT.

The rearrangement joins TRBV19 to TRBJ1-3, with D perhaps TRBD1 (6 bases). Looked up from germline, CDR1 is LNHDA and CDR2 is SQIVND (reference sequence). CDR3 length: 15 residues. V gave up 6 bases and J gave up 0 bases, with 12 bases separating them. The CDR3 is CASRPTGSSGNTIYF. CDR3 sequence (DNA): TGTGCCAGTAGGCCCACAGGGAGCTCTGGAAACACCATATATTTT.

The rearrangement joins TRBV18 to TRBJ2-2; perhaps TRBD2 as D (5 bases). Trimming removed 0 bases at V and 6 bases at J, with 11 bases between. CDR1 KGHSH and CDR2 LQKENI come from the germline V gene. This CDR3 is 15 amino acids long. In nucleotides, the CDR3 is TGTGCCAGCTCACCACCTCCCGGCGGGCCCGGGGAGCTGTTTTTT. The encoded protein is CASSPPPGGPGELFF.